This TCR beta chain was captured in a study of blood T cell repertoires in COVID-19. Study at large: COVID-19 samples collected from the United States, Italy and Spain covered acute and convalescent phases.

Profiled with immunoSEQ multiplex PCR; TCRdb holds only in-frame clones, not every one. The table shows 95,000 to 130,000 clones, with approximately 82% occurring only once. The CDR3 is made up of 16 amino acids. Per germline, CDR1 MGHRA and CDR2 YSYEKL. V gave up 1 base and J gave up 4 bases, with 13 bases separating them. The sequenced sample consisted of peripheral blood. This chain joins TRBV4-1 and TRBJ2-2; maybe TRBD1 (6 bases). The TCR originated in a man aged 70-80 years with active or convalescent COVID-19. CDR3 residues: CASSQAQGQRTGELFF. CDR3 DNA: TGCGCCAGCAGCCAAGCGCAGGGGCAACGCACCGGGGAGCTGTTTTTT.